This T cell receptor beta chain is drawn from a study of T-cell reconstitution after alpha-beta-depleted transplantation in children. The V gene end was trimmed by 6 bases and the J gene end by 0 bases; junction bases not matched to a gene: 4. The CDR3 has 15 amino acids. Per the germline V gene, CDR1 is DFQATT and CDR2 is SNEGSKA (reference sequence). The TCRbeta library incorporated unique molecular identifiers. MiXCR, applied by TCRdb to the PCR reads, yields one record per CDR3 protein. The sample records about 410,000 distinct CDR3 sequences, around 20% being singletons. This clonotype has a count of ten or more.

This clonotype was sampled from a human donor who donated a stem cell graft to a child with acute myeloid leukemia. The J gene is TRBJ2-1, the V gene TRBV20-1, with 11 bases fitting TRBD2. The sample here was PBMCs from the stem cell graft donor, taken from the stem cell graft. CDR3 DNA: TGCAGTGCGGCACTAGCGGGAGACTCCTACAATGAGCAGTTCTTC. As protein: CSAALAGDSYNEQFF.